Shown below are 23 T cell receptor beta chains from a single sample sequenced in a study of blood T cell repertoires in COVID-19. Generated by immunoSEQ multiplex PCR, the TCRdb table keeps only in-frame clones and is missing some. Seen here are about 120,000 clones, roughly 74% observed once, and the top ten hold roughly 5.5%. The source material was peripheral blood. The receptors originated from a man aged 55 to 70 with acute or convalescent COVID-19.

The rearrangement links TRBV2 to TRBJ2-3; a possible D gene is TRBD1 (6 bases). CDR1 and CDR2 from the germline V gene are SNHLY and FYNNEI. V lost 4 bases and J 5 bases, leaving 13 bases between the germline ends. The CDR3 is 14 amino acids. The CDR3 spells CASSGTLQGDTQYF. The CDR3 DNA is TGTGCCAGCAGTGGGACCTTACAGGGAGATACGCAGTATTTT.

As DNA, the CDR3 is TGTGCCACCAGCAGAGATCTGTCGGCGGGGGAGACCCAGTACTTC. As protein: CATSRDLSAGETQYF. V gene TRBV15 combines with J gene TRBJ2-5; possible D gene TRBD2, 6 bases. Germline V gene sequence: CDR1 LNHNV, CDR2 YYDKDF (reference sequence). The V end was cut by 0 bases, the J end by 5 bases, with 13 bases between. CDR3 length equals 15 residues. The variable domain in full, completed from reference TRBV15 and TRBJ2-5, reads DAMVIQNPRYQVTQFGKPVTLSCSQTLNHNVMYWYQQKSSQAPKLLFHYYDKDFNNEADTPDNFQSRRPNTSFCFLDIRSPGLGDTAMYLCATSRDLSAGETQYFGPGTRLLVL.

The chain couples TRBV7-9 to TRBJ2-7; a weak D match, TRBD1 (6 bases). CDR3 length: 16 amino acids. V lost 2 bases, J lost 6 bases, and 20 bases lay in between. Germline V gives CDR1 SEHNR, CDR2 FQNEAQ (reference sequence). The DNA of the CDR3 is TGTGCCAGCAGCTTATGGAGACAGGCTACTTCGGGCGAGCAGTACTTC. This encodes CASSLWRQATSGEQYF.

The chain recombines TRBV5-1 with TRBJ2-2; D is ambiguous. This CDR3 spans 13 amino acids. CDR1 and CDR2 from the germline V gene are SGHRS and YFSETQ. Trimming stripped 5 bases from V and 8 bases from J, with 13 bases between. The DNA of the CDR3 is TGCGCCAGCAGGGAGAATACCGCGGGGGAGCTGTTTTTT. Translating gives CASRENTAGELFF. Full variable domain (rest looked up from reference TRBV5-1 and TRBJ2-2): KAGVTQTPRYLIKTRGQQVTLSCSPISGHRSVSWYQQTPGQGLQFLFEYFSETQRNKGNFPGRFSGRQFSNSRSEMNVSTLELGDSALYLCASRENTAGELFFGEGSRLTVL.

The rearrangement uses TRBV5-1 and TRBJ2-3; no reliable D call. The CDR3 has 15 amino acids. V gave up 4 bases and J gave up 2 bases, with 14 bases separating them. Looked up from germline, CDR1 is SGHRS and CDR2 is YFSETQ. The CDR3 spells CASSLAGKPTDTQYF. In DNA, the CDR3 is TGCGCCAGCAGCCTTGCCGGTAAGCCCACAGATACGCAGTATTTT.

The chain uses TRBV11-2 and TRBJ2-5; D not certain. This CDR3 is built from 14 residues. Trimming shortened V by 1 base and J by 5 bases, and 11 bases separated the two germline ends. Germline V gene sequence: CDR1 SGHAT, CDR2 FQNNGV. CDR3 residues: CASSLGAGQETQYF. CDR3 sequence (DNA): TGTGCCAGCAGCTTAGGTGCAGGTCAGGAGACCCAGTACTTC.

In its sample, this clone was seen a few times. J is TRBJ2-7 and V is TRBV5-1, with D perhaps matching TRBD2 (5 bases). Between the trimmed V and J ends, which lost 4 bases and 2 bases, there was a span of 16 bases. This CDR3 has 15 residues. Germline V gene sequence: CDR1 SGHRS, CDR2 YFSETQ. CDR3 amino acids: CASSGVGSLAYEQYF. The CDR3, as DNA: TGCGCCAGCAGCGGAGTTGGGAGTCTGGCCTACGAGCAGTACTTC.

V usage is TRBV6-5 and J usage is TRBJ1-6, with a tentative D call TRBD1 (5 bases). The germline V gene has CDR1 MNHEY and CDR2 SVGAGI. The CDR3 length is 13 residues. Trimming pared 5 bases from V and 10 bases from J, leaving 12 bases between. Here the CDR3 DNA reads TGTGCCAGCAGTCAACTAAGGGGCTCACCCCTCCACTTT. Translating it yields CASSQLRGSPLHF.

In its sample, this clone was seen a few times. CDR3 nucleotide sequence: TGTGCTAGTGGTTTGGGCAACAGGGGGGTAGGAAACACCATATATTTT. Encoded protein: CASGLGNRGVGNTIYF. The rearrangement uses TRBV12-5 and TRBJ1-3, with 8 bases identical to TRBD1. After removal of 1 base from V and 4 bases from J, the junction contained 6 bases not matched to a gene. The CDR3 runs 16 residues. Germline CDR1 LGHNT, CDR2 FRNRAP.

V gene TRBV2 combines with J gene TRBJ2-2; no reliable D call. V was trimmed by 6 bases and J by 8 bases, leaving 13 bases between them. Germline V CDR1 and CDR2: SNHLY, FYNNEI. The CDR3 is 13 amino acids. CDR3 amino acids: CASRTSESGELFF. The DNA for the CDR3 is TGTGCCAGCAGGACTTCGGAGTCGGGGGAGCTGTTTTTT.

The rearrangement links TRBV19 to TRBJ2-7; 11 bases are a match to TRBD1. The CDR3 contains 15 residues. CDR1 and CDR2 (germline): LNHDA, SQIVND (reference sequence). V was pared by 4 bases and J by 3 bases, with 5 bases of the junction left unmatched. CDR3 region: CASSTKGQGDYEQYF. The CDR3 nucleotides are TGTGCCAGTAGTACCAAGGGACAGGGGGACTACGAGCAGTACTTC. The complete variable domain, with remaining parts taken from reference TRBV19 and TRBJ2-7, reads DGGITQSPKYLFRKEGQNVTLSCEQNLNHDAMYWYRQDPGQGLRLIYYSQIVNDFQKGDIAEGYSVSREKKESFPLTVTSAQKNPTAFYLCASSTKGQGDYEQYFGPGTRLTVT.

The chain has TRBV24-1 and TRBJ2-3; 15 bases map to TRBD2. V lost 7 bases and J lost 4; bases outside the gene matches: 5. Germline V lookup: CDR1 KGHDR, CDR2 SFDVKD. The CDR3 has 16 amino acids. CDR3 loop: CATSAWTSGGADTQYF. The DNA for the CDR3 is TGTGCCACCAGCGCCTGGACTAGCGGGGGGGCAGATACGCAGTATTTT.

This chain joins TRBV6-4 and TRBJ1-5; D gene uncertain. The germline V gene encodes CDR1 MRHNA and CDR2 SNTAGT. V shed 7 bases and J shed 3 bases, with 4 bases lying between them. This CDR3 spans 11 amino acids. CDR3 residues: CASTINQPQHF. The CDR3 nucleotides read TGTGCCAGCACAATCAATCAGCCCCAGCATTTT.

The chain has TRBV29-1 and TRBJ2-1; maybe TRBD2 (5 bases). CDR3 length: 13 amino acids. The germline V gene has CDR1 SQVTM and CDR2 ANQGSEA. With 7 bases removed from V and 5 bases from J, the gap between germline ends came to 15 bases. In DNA form, the CDR3 reads TGCAGCGCTACACGTACTAGGGACAATGAGCAGTTCTTC. The encoded protein is CSATRTRDNEQFF.

The genes are TRBV30 and TRBJ2-1; no clear D. Germline CDR1 is GTSNPN and CDR2 is SVGIG (reference sequence). Trimming removed 0 bases from V and 1 base from J, with 4 bases in between. The CDR3 runs 13 residues. This chain's CDR3 is CAWSVRSYNEQFF. CDR3 nucleotides: TGTGCCTGGAGTGTACGGTCCTACAATGAGCAGTTCTTC.

CDR3 nucleotide sequence: TGTGCCAGCAGCTCACTAGCGGGAGCCCGCACAGATACGCAGTATTTT. This gives the protein CASSSLAGARTDTQYF. The chain is built from TRBV7-2 and TRBJ2-3; TRBD2 matches 11 bases. Germline CDR1 is SGHTA and CDR2 is FQGNSA. This CDR3 has 16 amino acids. J gave up 1 base and V 4 bases, and 4 bases lay outside the gene matches.

In its sample, this clone was seen once. V is TRBV14 and J is TRBJ1-4; D gene uncertain. Trimming cost V 2 bases and J 7 bases, with 17 bases left between them. Germline V gene data show CDR1 as SGHDN and CDR2 as FVKESK. The CDR3 has 16 amino acids. The CDR3 region has the DNA TGTGCCAGCAGCCAACGACTAGCGGGTCTCACTGAAAAACTGTTTTTT. Its translation is CASSQRLAGLTEKLFF.

The rearrangement links TRBV5-1 to TRBJ2-1; perhaps TRBD2 as D (6 bases). The CDR3 extends over 15 amino acids. Germline CDR1 reads SGHRS; CDR2 reads YFSETQ. The V end lost 1 base, the J end lost 2 bases, and 10 bases lay between the germline ends. CDR3 nucleotides: TGCGCCAGCAGCTTGACAGGCGGGGCCTACAATGAGCAGTTCTTC. It codes for CASSLTGGAYNEQFF.

This chain connects TRBV7-6 to TRBJ2-1; D not resolved. This CDR3 comprises 13 residues. Germline V gives CDR1 SGHVS, CDR2 FNYEAQ. Deletions cut 2 bases from V and 9 bases from J, with 11 bases between. For the CDR3, the DNA is TGTGCCAGCAGCTTATTGGAGAGGAGTGAGCAGTTCTTC. It codes for CASSLLERSEQFF.

By share of the sample, this clone is medium-sized. V is TRBV2 and J is TRBJ2-1, with D possibly TRBD2 on 5 matching bases. Looked up from germline, CDR1 is SNHLY and CDR2 is FYNNEI. The CDR3 has 15 residues. Trimming took 6 bases from V and 0 from J, leaving 12 bases between them. The CDR3 nucleotides read TGTGCCAGCAGAGAGGACTTTAGCTCCTACAATGAGCAGTTCTTC. Translated: CASREDFSSYNEQFF. The full variable domain, with the rest looked up from reference TRBV2 and TRBJ2-1, is EPEVTQTPSHQVTQMGQEVILRCVPISNHLYFYWYRQILGQKVEFLVSFYNNEISEKSEIFDDQFSVERPDGSNFTLKIRSTKLEDSAMYFCASREDFSSYNEQFFGPGTRLTVL.

The chain combines TRBV7-2 with TRBJ2-1; 11 bases match TRBD2. Germline V gene sequence: CDR1 SGHTA, CDR2 FQGNSA. The CDR3 has 15 amino acids. V shed 5 bases and J 10 bases; nucleotides not matched to a gene: 10. CDR3 amino acids: CASSGSGGGSYEQFF. For the CDR3, the DNA is TGTGCCAGCAGCGGTAGCGGGGGGGGCAGTTACGAGCAGTTCTTC.

This clone was counted between two and nine times. CDR3 nucleotide sequence: TGCGCCTCCGGGGAGTTTCCCAGCACAGATACGCAGTATTTT. This gives the protein CASGEFPSTDTQYF. V is TRBV5-1 and J is TRBJ2-3, with D possibly TRBD2 on 5 matching bases. V shed 10 bases and J shed 0 bases, with 15 bases lying between them. CDR3 length equals 14 residues. Germline V gene sequence: CDR1 SGHRS, CDR2 YFSETQ.

This clone was counted between two and nine times. V gene TRBV10-1 combines with J gene TRBJ2-2; unclear D gene. V dropped 6 bases and J dropped 6 bases, with 8 bases sitting between them. The V gene's germline CDR1 is WNHNN and CDR2 SYGVQD (reference sequence). The CDR3 sequence is 12 residues long. CDR3 nucleotide sequence: TGCGCCAGCAGCCCCCAGGCCGGGGAGCTGTTTTTT. It specifies CASSPQAGELFF.